The clone carrying this T cell receptor beta chain was found a few times. The target antigen is unknown. TCRdb ran MiXCR on the reads and lists one entry per CDR3 protein. The repertoire holds hundreds of thousands of distinct CDR3 sequences, with roughly 29% as singletons. The source of the sample is a study of T cell repertoires in cytomegalovirus infection. On the study more broadly: Recently identified HLA-C-restricted and well-studied HLA-B-restricted CMV epitopes were used. It can be stated that public TCR beta signatures indicated CMV infection as well as a matching HLA type.

Germline CDR1 SGHTA, CDR2 FQGNSA. The CDR3 runs to 14 residues. V was pared by 4 bases and J by 2 bases, with 11 bases between. This rearrangement joins TRBV7-2 to TRBJ2-5; D possibly uses TRBD1 or TRBD2 (5 bases each). The receptor was isolated from a human donor in good health (CMV status not recorded). Some clones in this sample may be carry-over from other donors' samples. Sample: cultured PBMCs, taken from culture after CMV antigen stimulation. The CDR3: CASSSGTGQETQYF. The CDR3, as DNA: TGTGCCAGCAGCTCCGGGACGGGGCAAGAGACCCAGTACTTC.